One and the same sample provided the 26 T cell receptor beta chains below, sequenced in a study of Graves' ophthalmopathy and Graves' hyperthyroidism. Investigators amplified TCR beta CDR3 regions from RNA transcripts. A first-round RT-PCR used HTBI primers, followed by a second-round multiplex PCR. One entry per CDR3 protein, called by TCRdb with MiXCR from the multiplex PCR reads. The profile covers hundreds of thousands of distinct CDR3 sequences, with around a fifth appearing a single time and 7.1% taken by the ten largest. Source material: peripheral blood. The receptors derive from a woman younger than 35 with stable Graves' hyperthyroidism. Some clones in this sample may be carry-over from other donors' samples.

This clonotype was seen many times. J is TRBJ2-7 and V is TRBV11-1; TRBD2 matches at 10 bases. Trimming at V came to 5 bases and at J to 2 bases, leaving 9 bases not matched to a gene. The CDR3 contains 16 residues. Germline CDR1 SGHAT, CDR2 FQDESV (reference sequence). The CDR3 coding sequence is TGTGCCAGCAGCCCGCGGGGGACTAGCGTTACCTACGAGCAGTACTTC. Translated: CASSPRGTSVTYEQYF.

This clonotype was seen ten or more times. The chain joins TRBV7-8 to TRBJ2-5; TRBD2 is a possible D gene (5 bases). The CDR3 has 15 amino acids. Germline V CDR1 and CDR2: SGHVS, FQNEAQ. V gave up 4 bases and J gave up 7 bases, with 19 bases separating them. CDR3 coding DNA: TGTGCCAGCAGCTCCTCCCACGGGATCCGGGGGACCCAGTACTTC. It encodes CASSSSHGIRGTQYF.

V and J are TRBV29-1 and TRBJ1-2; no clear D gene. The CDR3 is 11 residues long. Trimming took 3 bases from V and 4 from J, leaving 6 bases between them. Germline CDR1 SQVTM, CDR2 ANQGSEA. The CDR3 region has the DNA TGCAGCGTTGAGATTGGCTATGGCTACACCTTC. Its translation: CSVEIGYGYTF.

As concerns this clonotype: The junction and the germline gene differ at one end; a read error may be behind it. CDR3 in DNA: TGTGCCAGCAGCTTAAACTCCGCAGGCAATAAGTCACCCCTCCACTTT. Amino acid sequence: CASSLNSAGNKSPLHF. The chain recombines TRBV7-3 with TRBJ1-6; D not certain. Looked up from germline, CDR1 is SGHTA and CDR2 is FQGTGA. The CDR3 sequence is 16 residues long.

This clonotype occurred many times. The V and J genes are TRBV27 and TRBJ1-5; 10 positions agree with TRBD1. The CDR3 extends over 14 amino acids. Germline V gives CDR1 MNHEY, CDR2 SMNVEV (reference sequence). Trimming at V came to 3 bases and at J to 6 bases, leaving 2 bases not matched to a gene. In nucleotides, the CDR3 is TGTGCCAGCAGTTTGACAGGGGGCATTCAGCCCCAGCATTTT. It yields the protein CASSLTGGIQPQHF.

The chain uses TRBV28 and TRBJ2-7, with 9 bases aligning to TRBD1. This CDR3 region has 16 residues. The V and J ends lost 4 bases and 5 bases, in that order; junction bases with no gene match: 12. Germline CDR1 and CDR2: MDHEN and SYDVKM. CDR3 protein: CASSYLLDRGIDEQYF. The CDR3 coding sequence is TGTGCCAGCAGTTACCTTTTGGACAGGGGTATCGACGAGCAGTACTTC. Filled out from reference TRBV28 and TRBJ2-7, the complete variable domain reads DVKVTQSSRYLVKRTGEKVFLECVQDMDHENMFWYRQDPGLGLRLIYFSYDVKMKEKGDIPEGYSVSREKKERFSLILESASTNQTSMYLCASSYLLDRGIDEQYFGPGTRLTVT.

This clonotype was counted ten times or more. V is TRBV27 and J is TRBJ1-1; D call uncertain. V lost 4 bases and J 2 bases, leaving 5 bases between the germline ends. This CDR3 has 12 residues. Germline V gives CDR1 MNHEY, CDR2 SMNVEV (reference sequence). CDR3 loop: CASSSVNTEAFF. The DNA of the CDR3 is TGTGCCAGCAGTTCAGTAAACACTGAAGCTTTCTTT.

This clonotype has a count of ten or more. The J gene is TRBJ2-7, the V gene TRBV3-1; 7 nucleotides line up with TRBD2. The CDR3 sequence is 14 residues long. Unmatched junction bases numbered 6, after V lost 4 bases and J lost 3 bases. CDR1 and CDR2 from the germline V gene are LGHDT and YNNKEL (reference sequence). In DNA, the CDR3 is TGTGCCAGCAGCCGAGCGGGCGGGAGCTACGAGCAGTACTTC. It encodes CASSRAGGSYEQYF.

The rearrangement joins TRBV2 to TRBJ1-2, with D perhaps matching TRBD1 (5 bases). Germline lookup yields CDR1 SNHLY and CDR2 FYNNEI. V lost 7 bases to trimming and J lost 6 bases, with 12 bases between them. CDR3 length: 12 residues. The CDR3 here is CASTLVGHGYTF. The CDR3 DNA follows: TGTGCCAGCACTTTGGTGGGGCATGGCTACACCTTC.

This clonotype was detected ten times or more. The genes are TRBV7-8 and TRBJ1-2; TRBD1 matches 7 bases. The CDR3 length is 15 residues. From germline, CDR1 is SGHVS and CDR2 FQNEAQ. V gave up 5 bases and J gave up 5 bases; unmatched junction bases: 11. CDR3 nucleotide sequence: TGTGCCAGCAGCCTAACGCGGGACAGTTCATATGGCTACACCTTC. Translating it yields CASSLTRDSSYGYTF.

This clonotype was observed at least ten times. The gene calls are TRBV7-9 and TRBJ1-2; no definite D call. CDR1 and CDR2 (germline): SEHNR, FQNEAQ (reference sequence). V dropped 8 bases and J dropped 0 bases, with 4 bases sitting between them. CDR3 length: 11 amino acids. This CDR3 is CASGANYGYTF. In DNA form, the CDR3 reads TGTGCCAGCGGGGCTAACTATGGCTACACCTTC. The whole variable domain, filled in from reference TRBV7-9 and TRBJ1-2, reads DTGVSQNPRHKITKRGQNVTFRCDPISEHNRLYWYRQTLGQGPEFLTYFQNEAQLEKSRLLSDRFSAERPKGSFSTLEIQRTEQGDSAMYLCASGANYGYTFGSGTRLTVV.

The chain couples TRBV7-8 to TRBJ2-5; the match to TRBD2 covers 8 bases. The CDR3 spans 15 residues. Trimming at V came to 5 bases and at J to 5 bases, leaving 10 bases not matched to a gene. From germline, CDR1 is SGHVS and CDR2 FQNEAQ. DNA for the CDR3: TGTGCCAGCAGCACTATAGCGGGAAGCTGGGAGACCCAGTACTTC. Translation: CASSTIAGSWETQYF.

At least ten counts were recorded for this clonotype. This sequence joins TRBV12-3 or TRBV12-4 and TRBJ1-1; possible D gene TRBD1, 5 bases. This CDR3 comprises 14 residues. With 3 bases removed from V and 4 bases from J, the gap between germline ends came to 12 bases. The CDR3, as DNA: TGTGCCAGCAGTTTTGGGGGGGTTGGCACTGAAGCTTTCTTT. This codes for CASSFGGVGTEAFF.

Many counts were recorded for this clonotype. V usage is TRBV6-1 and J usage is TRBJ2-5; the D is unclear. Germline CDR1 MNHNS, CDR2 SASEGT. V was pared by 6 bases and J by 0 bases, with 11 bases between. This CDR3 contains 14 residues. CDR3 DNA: TGTGCCAGCAGGGAAAGACGGGACCAAGAGACCCAGTACTTC. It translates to CASRERRDQETQYF.

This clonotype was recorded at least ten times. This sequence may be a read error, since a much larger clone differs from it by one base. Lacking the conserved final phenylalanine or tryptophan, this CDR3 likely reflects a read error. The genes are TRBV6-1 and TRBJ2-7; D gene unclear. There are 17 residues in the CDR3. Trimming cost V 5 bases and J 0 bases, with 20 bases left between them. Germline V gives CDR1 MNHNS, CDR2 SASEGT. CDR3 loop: CASSPLLRRASSYEQYL. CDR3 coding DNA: TGTGCCAGCAGTCCTCTATTAAGACGGGCGAGCTCCTACGAGCAGTACCTC.

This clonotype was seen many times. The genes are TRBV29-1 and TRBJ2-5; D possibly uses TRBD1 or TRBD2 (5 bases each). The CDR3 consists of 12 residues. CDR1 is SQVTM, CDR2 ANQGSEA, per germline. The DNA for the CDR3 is TGCGGGACGGGGACCCAAAGGGAGACCCAGTACTTC. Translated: CGTGTQRETQYF.

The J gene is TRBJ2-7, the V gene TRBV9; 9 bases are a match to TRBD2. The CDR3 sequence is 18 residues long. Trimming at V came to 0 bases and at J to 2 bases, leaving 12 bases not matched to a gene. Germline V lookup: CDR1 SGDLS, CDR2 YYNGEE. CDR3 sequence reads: CASSVEAGGLSKTYEQYF. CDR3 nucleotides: TGTGCCAGCAGCGTAGAAGCGGGGGGCCTCTCGAAAACCTACGAGCAGTACTTC.

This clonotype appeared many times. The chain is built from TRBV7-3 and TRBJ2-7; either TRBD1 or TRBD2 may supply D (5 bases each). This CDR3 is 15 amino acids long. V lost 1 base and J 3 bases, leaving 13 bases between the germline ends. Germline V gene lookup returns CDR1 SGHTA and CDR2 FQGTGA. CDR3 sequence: CASSLNPGQVYEQYF. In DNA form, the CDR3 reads TGTGCCAGCAGCTTAAATCCGGGGCAAGTCTACGAGCAGTACTTC.

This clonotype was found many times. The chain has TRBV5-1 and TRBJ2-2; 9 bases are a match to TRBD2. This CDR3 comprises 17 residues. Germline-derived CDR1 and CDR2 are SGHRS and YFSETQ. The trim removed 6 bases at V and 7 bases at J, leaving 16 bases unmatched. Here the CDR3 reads CASTKSGGLRLIGELFF. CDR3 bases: TGCGCCAGCACCAAAAGCGGGGGGCTCCGATTGATCGGGGAGCTGTTTTTT.

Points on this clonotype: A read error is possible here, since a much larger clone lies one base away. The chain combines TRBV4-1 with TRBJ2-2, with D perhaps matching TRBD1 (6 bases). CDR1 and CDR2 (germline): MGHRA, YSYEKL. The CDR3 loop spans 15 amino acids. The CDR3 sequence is CTSSHGRGGTGELFF. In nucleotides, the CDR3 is TGCACCAGCAGCCACGGCAGGGGCGGCACCGGGGAGCTGTTTTTT.

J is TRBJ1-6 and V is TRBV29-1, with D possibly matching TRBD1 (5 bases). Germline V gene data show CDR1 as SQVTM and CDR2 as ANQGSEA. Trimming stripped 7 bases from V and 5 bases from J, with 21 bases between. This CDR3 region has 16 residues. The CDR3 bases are TGCAGCGCAGAGGGCCAGGGAGGGACGGATAATTCACCCCTCCACTTT. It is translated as CSAEGQGGTDNSPLHF.

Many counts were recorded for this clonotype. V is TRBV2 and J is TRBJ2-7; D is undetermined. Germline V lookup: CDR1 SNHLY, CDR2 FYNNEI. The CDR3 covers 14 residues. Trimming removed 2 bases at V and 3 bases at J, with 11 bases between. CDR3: CASSESPGHYEQYF. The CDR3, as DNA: TGTGCCAGCAGTGAATCCCCGGGTCACTACGAGCAGTACTTC.

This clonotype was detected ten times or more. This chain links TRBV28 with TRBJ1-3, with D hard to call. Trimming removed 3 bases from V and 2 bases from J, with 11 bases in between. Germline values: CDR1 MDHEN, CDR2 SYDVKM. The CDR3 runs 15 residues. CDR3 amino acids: CASSLPRLTGNTIYF. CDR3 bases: TGTGCCAGCAGTTTGCCCAGGCTCACTGGAAACACCATATATTTT. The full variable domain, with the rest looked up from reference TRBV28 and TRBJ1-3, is DVKVTQSSRYLVKRTGEKVFLECVQDMDHENMFWYRQDPGLGLRLIYFSYDVKMKEKGDIPEGYSVSREKKERFSLILESASTNQTSMYLCASSLPRLTGNTIYFGEGSWLTVV.

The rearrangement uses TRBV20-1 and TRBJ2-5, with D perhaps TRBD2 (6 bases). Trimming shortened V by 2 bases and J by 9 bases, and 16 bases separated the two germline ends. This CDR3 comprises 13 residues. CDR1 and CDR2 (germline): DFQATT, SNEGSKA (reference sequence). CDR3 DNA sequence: TGCAGTGCTAGAATTAGCGGCACGTCGGCCCAGTACTTC. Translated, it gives CSARISGTSAQYF.

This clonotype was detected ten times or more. The CDR3 sequence: CASSLVGDGNSPLHF. As DNA, the CDR3 is TGTGCCAGCAGCTTAGTAGGGGACGGGAATTCACCCCTCCACTTT. V is TRBV7-2 and J is TRBJ1-6; possible D gene TRBD1, 5 bases. The CDR3 covers 15 residues. The germline V gene encodes CDR1 SGHTA and CDR2 FQGNSA. V lost 1 base, J lost 7 bases, and 11 bases lay in between.

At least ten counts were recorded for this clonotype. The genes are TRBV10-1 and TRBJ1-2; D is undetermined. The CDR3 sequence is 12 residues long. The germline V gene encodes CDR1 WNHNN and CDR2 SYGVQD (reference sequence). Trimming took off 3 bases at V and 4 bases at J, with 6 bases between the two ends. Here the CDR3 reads CASSDSTYGYTF. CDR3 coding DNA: TGCGCCAGCAGTGACAGTACCTATGGCTACACCTTC.